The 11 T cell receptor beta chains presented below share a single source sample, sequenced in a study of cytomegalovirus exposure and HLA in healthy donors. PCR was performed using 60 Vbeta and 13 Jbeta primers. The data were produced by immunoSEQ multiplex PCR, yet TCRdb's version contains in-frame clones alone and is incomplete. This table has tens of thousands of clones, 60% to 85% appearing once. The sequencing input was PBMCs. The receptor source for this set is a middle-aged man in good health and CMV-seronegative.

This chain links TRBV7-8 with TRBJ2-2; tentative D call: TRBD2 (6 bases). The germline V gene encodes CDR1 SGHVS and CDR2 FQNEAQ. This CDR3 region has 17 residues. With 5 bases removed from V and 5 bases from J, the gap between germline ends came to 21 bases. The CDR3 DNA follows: TGTGCCAGCAGCCCCAGATTGGGGGGACTGGGGACCGGGGAGCTGTTTTTT. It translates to CASSPRLGGLGTGELFF.

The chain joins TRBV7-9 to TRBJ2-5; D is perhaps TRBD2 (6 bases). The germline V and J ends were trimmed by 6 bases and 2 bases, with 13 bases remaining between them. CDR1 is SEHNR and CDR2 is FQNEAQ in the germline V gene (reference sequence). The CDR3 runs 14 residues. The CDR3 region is CASSWGGGQETQYF. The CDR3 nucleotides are TGTGCCAGCAGTTGGGGAGGCGGGCAAGAGACCCAGTACTTC.

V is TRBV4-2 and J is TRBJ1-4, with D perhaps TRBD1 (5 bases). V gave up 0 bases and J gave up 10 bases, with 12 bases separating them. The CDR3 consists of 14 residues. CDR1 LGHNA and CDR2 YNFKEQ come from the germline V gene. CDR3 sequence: CASSQDKGGGKLFF. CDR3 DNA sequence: TGTGCCAGCAGCCAAGATAAGGGCGGGGGAAAACTGTTTTTT.

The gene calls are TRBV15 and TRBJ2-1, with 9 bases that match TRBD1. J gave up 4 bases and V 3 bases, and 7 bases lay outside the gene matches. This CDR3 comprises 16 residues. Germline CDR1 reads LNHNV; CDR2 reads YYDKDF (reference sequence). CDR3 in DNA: TGTGCCACCAGCAGTACCGGGACAGGGATGTACAATGAGCAGTTCTTC. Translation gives CATSSTGTGMYNEQFF.

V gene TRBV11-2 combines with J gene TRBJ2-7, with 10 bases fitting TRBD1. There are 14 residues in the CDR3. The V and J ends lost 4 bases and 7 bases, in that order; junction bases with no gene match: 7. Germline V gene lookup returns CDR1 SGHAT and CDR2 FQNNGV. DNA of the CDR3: TGTGCCAGCAGCTCTGGGACAGGGGAAAGAGAGCAGTACTTC. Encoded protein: CASSSGTGEREQYF.

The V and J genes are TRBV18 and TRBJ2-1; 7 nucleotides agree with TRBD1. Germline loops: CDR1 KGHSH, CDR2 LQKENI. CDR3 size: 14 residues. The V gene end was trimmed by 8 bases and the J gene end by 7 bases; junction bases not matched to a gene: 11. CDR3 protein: CASTEGQRGNEQFF. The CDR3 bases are TGTGCCAGCACAGAGGGACAGAGGGGAAATGAGCAGTTCTTC.

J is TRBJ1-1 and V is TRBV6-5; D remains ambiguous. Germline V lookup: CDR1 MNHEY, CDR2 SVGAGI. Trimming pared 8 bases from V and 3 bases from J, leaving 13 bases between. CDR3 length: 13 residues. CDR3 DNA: TGTGCCAGCCTTGGAGTCCCCCACACTGAAGCTTTCTTT. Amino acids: CASLGVPHTEAFF.

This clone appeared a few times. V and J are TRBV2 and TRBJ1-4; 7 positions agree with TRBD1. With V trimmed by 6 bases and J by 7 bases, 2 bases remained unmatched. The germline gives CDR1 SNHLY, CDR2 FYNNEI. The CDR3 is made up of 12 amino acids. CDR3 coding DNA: TGTGCCAGCAGGACAGGGCGTGAAAAACTGTTTTTT. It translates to CASRTGREKLFF.

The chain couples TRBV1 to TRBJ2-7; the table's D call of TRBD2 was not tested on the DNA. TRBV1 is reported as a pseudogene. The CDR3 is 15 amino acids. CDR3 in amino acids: CTSSRRAEEFYEQYF. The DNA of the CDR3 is TGCACCAGCAGCCGGAGGGCAGAGGAATTCTACGAGCAGTACTTC.

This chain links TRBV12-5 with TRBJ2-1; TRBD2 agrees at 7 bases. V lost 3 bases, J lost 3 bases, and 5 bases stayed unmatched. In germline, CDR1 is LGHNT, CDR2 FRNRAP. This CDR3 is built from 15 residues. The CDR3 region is CASGFPSGLYNEQFF. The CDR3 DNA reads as TGTGCTAGTGGTTTCCCTAGCGGACTCTACAATGAGCAGTTCTTC.

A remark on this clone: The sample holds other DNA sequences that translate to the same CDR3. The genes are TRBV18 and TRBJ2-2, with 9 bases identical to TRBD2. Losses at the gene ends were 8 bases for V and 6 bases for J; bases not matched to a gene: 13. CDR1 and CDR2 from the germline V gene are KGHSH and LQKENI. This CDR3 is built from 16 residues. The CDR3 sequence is CASPRGLAGRAGELFF. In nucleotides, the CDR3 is TGTGCCAGCCCCCGCGGGCTAGCGGGGCGAGCCGGGGAGCTGTTTTTT.